A selection of T cell receptor beta chains follows, all from one sample in a study of blood T cell repertoires in COVID-19. Using immunoSEQ multiplex PCR, the repertoire was profiled, and TCRdb retains in-frame clones only, with some absent. The sample yields over 200,000 clones, 83% seen once. The sequenced sample consisted of peripheral blood. Receptors were obtained from a man older than 75 with acute or convalescent COVID-19. Each CDR3 is given with its conserved first and last residue. The D gene is left open where the match is weak. Some rows have no size entry. The others give once, few or many, or a class for an expanded clone.

v_gene,j_gene,abundance,d_gene,CDR3nt,CDR3aa
TRBV28,TRBJ2-7,.,TRBD1,TGTGCCAGCAGGGGGCCGGGACAGGGCTACGAGCAGTACTTC,CASRGPGQGYEQYF
TRBV24-1,TRBJ2-7,.,.,TGTGCCACCAGTGATTTGCAGGGGGGTGTCTACGAGCAGTACTTC,CATSDLQGGVYEQYF
TRBV5-5,TRBJ1-1,.,.,TGTGCCAGCAGCTTGGCCGGGGGACTAGTAGCGACTGAAGCTTTCTTT,CASSLAGGLVATEAFF
TRBV4-1,TRBJ2-1,many,.,TGCGCCAGCAGCCAAAGGGCGAGCGGAGATTTCAATGAGCAGTTCTTC,CASSQRASGDFNEQFF
TRBV29-1,TRBJ2-5,.,.,TGCAGCGGGGGGGCCCTTTTCGAGACCCAGTACTTC,CSGGALFETQYF
TRBV19,TRBJ2-3,.,TRBD1,TGTGCCAGTAGTACCCGGGACAGGGGACACACAGATACGCAGTATTTT,CASSTRDRGHTDTQYF
TRBV28,TRBJ2-7,.,.,TGTGCCAGCAGCCCCGTAGGAGGGCGTTACGAGCAGTACTTC,CASSPVGGRYEQYF
TRBV3-1/TRBV3-2,TRBJ1-4,.,.,TGTGCCAGCAGCCAAGCCGCCAGGGGTTATGAAAAACTGTTTTTT,CASSQAARGYEKLFF
TRBV5-1,TRBJ1-3,.,.,TGCGCCAGCAGCTTGGCAGGGGCCTCTGGAAACACCATATATTTT,CASSLAGASGNTIYF
TRBV24-1,TRBJ2-2,.,.,TGTGCCACCAGTGATTTGTGGGGCTCGGGGAACACCGGGGAGCTGTTTTTT,CATSDLWGSGNTGELFF
TRBV5-1,TRBJ2-3,.,.,TGCGCCAGCAGCCTCCCGGGGGGCGGCACAGATACGCAGTATTTT,CASSLPGGGTDTQYF
TRBV5-1,TRBJ2-3,few,TRBD2,TGCGCCAGCAGCTTGGTGGTTAGCGGGGCAGATACGCAGTATTTT,CASSLVVSGADTQYF
TRBV7-5,TRBJ2-3,.,.,TGTGTCAGAAGGGATCGACTAGCGGGATCCCCAGATACGCAGTATTTT,CVRRDRLAGSPDTQYF
TRBV10-3,TRBJ1-2,.,TRBD1,TGTGCCACTGGACAGGGGGTTAACTATGGCTACACCTTC,CATGQGVNYGYTF
TRBV6-4,TRBJ2-5,.,.,TGTGCCAGCAGTGCCCAGGGGGGCCAAGAGACCCAGTACTTC,CASSAQGGQETQYF
TRBV7-8,TRBJ2-3,.,.,TGTGCCAGCAGCTTAGTATCGGTGCGGACAGATACGCAGTATTTT,CASSLVSVRTDTQYF
TRBV5-1,TRBJ2-5,.,TRBD1,TGCGCCAGCAGCTTGCCCGCAGGGGGTGAGACCCAGTACTTC,CASSLPAGGETQYF
TRBV4-2,TRBJ2-3,once,TRBD2,TGTGCCAGCAGCCAAGGTAGCGGGGGGACAGATACGCAGTATTTT,CASSQGSGGTDTQYF
TRBV5-4,TRBJ2-2,once,TRBD2,TGTGCCAGCAGCTTTTGGTTGGGAGCGGGGGGCACCGGGGAGCTGTTTTTT,CASSFWLGAGGTGELFF
TRBV19,TRBJ1-2,few,.,TGTGCCAGTAGTCCGGGGGTCTATGGCTACACCTTC,CASSPGVYGYTF
TRBV7-2,TRBJ2-7,.,.,TGTGCCAGCAGTCTAGGACAGTCGGGGCGCTACGAGCAGTACTTC,CASSLGQSGRYEQYF
TRBV7-9,TRBJ1-4,.,.,TGTGCCAGCAGCCGAAGACAGACTAATGAAAAACTGTTTTTT,CASSRRQTNEKLFF
TRBV18,TRBJ2-5,.,.,TGTGCCAGCTCAAATACGGCGGGGTCTTGGGAGACCCAGTACTTC,CASSNTAGSWETQYF
TRBV6-1,TRBJ1-2,.,.,TGTGCCAGCAGTGAAGGAGGGATTAACTATGGCTACACCTTC,CASSEGGINYGYTF
TRBV3-1/TRBV3-2,TRBJ2-3,.,.,TGTGCCAGCAGCTTTAGGGGGTTCGCAGATACGCAGTATTTT,CASSFRGFADTQYF
TRBV30,TRBJ2-3,.,.,TGTGCCTGGAGAGAAATGGGGGCCAAAGATACGCAGTATTTT,CAWREMGAKDTQYF
TRBV5-1,TRBJ2-7,.,TRBD2,TGCGCCAGCAGCCTAATGCCTAGCGGGAGGGAGCAGTACTTC,CASSLMPSGREQYF
TRBV10-3,TRBJ2-3,.,.,TGTGCCATCGGTCCCGGGGTTGGTACAGATACGCAGTATTTT,CAIGPGVGTDTQYF
TRBV5-4,TRBJ2-3,.,TRBD2,TGTGCCAGCAGCTCCCAGACTAGCGGGAGTACAGATACGCAGTATTTT,CASSSQTSGSTDTQYF
TRBV5-6,TRBJ2-2,.,.,TGTGCCAGCAGCTTGGGACAATCTACCGGGGAGCTGTTTTTT,CASSLGQSTGELFF
TRBV24-1,TRBJ2-5,.,.,TGTGCCACCAGTGATTTTCAGGAGACCCAGTACTTC,CATSDFQETQYF
TRBV11-2,TRBJ1-2,.,.,TGTGCCAGCAGCTTAGACCCAGGGAACTATGGCTACACCTTC,CASSLDPGNYGYTF
TRBV6-6,TRBJ2-2,once,.,TGTGCCAGCAGTTACCCCAGGGAGGCCGGGGAGCTGTTTTTT,CASSYPREAGELFF
TRBV9,TRBJ1-5,.,TRBD1,TGTGCCAGCAGCACCAGGGGGCAGACCAATCAGCCCCAGCATTTT,CASSTRGQTNQPQHF
TRBV15,TRBJ2-3,once,.,TGTGCCACCAGCAGCCTGTCTACTAGCACAGATACGCAGTATTTT,CATSSLSTSTDTQYF
TRBV13,TRBJ2-7,.,.,TGTGCCAGCAGCACCCCCAGGGGAGGGAGCTCCTACGAGCAGTACTTC,CASSTPRGGSSYEQYF
TRBV2,TRBJ2-1,.,TRBD2,TGTGCCAGCTCCTTCATTGGGGCTAGCGGGATGGGGGCCTACAATGAGCAGTTCTTC,CASSFIGASGMGAYNEQFF
TRBV27,TRBJ2-1,few,.,TGTGCCAGCAGTTTCCTGGGCCGGAATGAGCAGTTCTTC,CASSFLGRNEQFF
TRBV27,TRBJ2-3,.,TRBD1,TGTGCCAGCAGTGCCAGGGGGCTCGGCACAGATACGCAGTATTTT,CASSARGLGTDTQYF
TRBV18,TRBJ2-7,.,TRBD2,TGTGCCAGCGGATCGGGGCCGCGGGAGTACCTGGGCTTC,CASGSGPREYLGF
TRBV4-1,TRBJ2-1,.,TRBD2,TGCGCCAGCAGCCCCAGGGGAGGCTCGGGACTAGCGTATAGCTCCTACAATGAGCAGTTCTTC,CASSPRGGSGLAYSSYNEQFF
TRBV11-2,TRBJ2-3,.,TRBD2,TGTGCCAGCAGCTTCCAGCGGGAGGGTACTACGCAGTATTTT,CASSFQREGTTQYF
TRBV6-2/TRBV6-3,TRBJ2-3,.,TRBD1,TGTGCCAGCAGTTACTTCAGCCCGGGACAGGAGACAGATACGCAGTATTTT,CASSYFSPGQETDTQYF
TRBV10-3,TRBJ2-7,.,.,TGTGCCATCAGTGAAGACAGGAACCCCTACGAGCAGTACTTC,CAISEDRNPYEQYF
TRBV6-9,TRBJ2-1,.,.,TGTGCCAGCAAGAATTGCTCGACGGGGGACAGATACAATGAGCAGTTCTTC,CASKNCSTGDRYNEQFF
TRBV5-5,TRBJ2-1,.,TRBD2,TGTGCCAGCACCCCGTTAGCGGGGGGCTTCCCTTCCTACAATGAGCAGTTCTTC,CASTPLAGGFPSYNEQFF
TRBV19,TRBJ1-5,.,.,TGTGCCAGTAGTCCAGGCAATCAGCCCCAGCATTTT,CASSPGNQPQHF
TRBV12-3/TRBV12-4,TRBJ1-1,few,.,TGTGCCAGCAGTTGGACAGAAAACACTGAAGCTTTCTTT,CASSWTENTEAFF
TRBV3-1/TRBV3-2,TRBJ2-3,.,TRBD2,TGTGCCAGCAGCCAAGGGATTAGCGGGGGCACAGATACGCAGTATTTT,CASSQGISGGTDTQYF
TRBV5-1,TRBJ2-7,.,TRBD1,TGCGCCAGCAGGCTCACCCGGGACAGTTTACCCTACGAGCAGTACTTC,CASRLTRDSLPYEQYF
TRBV9,TRBJ2-3,.,.,TGTGCCAGCAGCGTAGTGGGGGAGGGCACAGATACGCAGTATTTT,CASSVVGEGTDTQYF
TRBV6-2/TRBV6-3,TRBJ2-7,.,TRBD2,TGTGCCAGCAGCGGTGGCGGGAGGAACTACGAGCAGTACTTC,CASSGGGRNYEQYF